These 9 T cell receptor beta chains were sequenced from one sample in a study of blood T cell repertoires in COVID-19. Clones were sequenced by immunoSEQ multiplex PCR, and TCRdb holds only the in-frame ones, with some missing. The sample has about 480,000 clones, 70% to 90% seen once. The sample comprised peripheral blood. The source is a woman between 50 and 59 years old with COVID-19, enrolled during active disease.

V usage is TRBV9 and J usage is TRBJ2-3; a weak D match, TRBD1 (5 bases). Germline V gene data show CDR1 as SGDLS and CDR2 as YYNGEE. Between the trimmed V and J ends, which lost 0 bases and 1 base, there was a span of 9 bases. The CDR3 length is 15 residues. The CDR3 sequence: CASSVGWGRTDTQYF. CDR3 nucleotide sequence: TGTGCCAGCAGCGTAGGGTGGGGCCGCACAGATACGCAGTATTTT.

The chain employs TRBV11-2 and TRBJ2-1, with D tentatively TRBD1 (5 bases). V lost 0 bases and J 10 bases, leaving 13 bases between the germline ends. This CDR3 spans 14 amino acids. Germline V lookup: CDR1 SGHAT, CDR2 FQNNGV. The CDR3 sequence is CASSLDVATGEQFF. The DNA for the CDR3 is TGTGCCAGCAGCTTAGATGTGGCAACAGGAGAGCAGTTCTTC. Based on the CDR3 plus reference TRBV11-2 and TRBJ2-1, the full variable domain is EAGVAQSPRYKIIEKRQSVAFWCNPISGHATLYWYQQILGQGPKLLIQFQNNGVVDDSQLPKDRFSAERLKGVDSTLKIQPAKLEDSAVYLCASSLDVATGEQFFGPGTRLTVL.

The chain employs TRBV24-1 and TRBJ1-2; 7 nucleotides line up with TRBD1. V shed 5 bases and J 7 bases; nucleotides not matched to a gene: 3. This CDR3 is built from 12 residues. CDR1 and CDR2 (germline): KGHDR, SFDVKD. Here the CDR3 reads CATSGNRGGYTF. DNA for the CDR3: TGTGCCACCAGTGGGAACAGGGGTGGCTACACCTTC.

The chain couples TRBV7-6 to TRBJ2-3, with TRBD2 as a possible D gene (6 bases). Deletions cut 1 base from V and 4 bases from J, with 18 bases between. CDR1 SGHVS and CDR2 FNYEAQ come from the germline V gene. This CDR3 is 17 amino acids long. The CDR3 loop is CASSLGSWRGWSDTQYF. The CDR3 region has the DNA TGTGCCAGCAGCTTAGGGTCGTGGCGGGGTTGGTCAGATACGCAGTATTTT.

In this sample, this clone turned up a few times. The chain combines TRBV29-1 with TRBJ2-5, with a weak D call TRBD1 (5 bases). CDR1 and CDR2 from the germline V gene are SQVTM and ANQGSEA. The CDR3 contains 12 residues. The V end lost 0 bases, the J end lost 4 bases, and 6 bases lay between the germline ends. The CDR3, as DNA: TGCAGCGTTGAAGAGGGGCGAGAGACCCAGTACTTC. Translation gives CSVEEGRETQYF.

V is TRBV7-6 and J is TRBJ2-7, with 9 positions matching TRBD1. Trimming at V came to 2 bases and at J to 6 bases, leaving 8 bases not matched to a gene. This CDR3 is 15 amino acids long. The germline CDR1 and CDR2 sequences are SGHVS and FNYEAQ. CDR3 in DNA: TGTGCCAGCAGCTTAACCCTCGGACAGGGGAGCGAGCAGTACTTC. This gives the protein CASSLTLGQGSEQYF.

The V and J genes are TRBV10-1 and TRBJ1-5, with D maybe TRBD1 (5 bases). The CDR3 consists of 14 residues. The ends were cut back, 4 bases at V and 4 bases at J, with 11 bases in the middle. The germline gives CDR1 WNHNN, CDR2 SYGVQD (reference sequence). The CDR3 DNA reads TGCGCCAGCAGTGGGGGACTGGCTAATCAGCCCCAGCATTTT. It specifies CASSGGLANQPQHF.

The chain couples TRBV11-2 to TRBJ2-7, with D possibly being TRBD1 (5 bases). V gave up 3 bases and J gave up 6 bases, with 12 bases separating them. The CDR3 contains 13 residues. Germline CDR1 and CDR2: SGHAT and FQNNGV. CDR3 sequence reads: CASSFGQGGEQYF. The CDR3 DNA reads TGTGCCAGCAGCTTCGGTCAGGGCGGCGAGCAGTACTTC.

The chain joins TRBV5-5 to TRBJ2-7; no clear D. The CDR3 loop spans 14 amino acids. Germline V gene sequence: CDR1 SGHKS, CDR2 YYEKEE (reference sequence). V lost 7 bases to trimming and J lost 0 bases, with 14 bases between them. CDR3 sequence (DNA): TGTGCCAGCCTCGACTTCCCAAACTCCTACGAGCAGTACTTC. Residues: CASLDFPNSYEQYF.